This T cell receptor beta chain stems from a study of blood T cell repertoires in COVID-19. Study-wide background: Italy, Spain and the United States were the sources of the convalescent and acute COVID-19 samples. From T cells, B-cell-depleted T cells, or PBMCs came the material, which was cDNA or gDNA.

Original analysis: Estimation of nucleated cell counts was performed using reference gene primer amplification. Measured with immunoSEQ multiplex PCR; TCRdb has only the in-frame clones, and not every one. The V and J calls and the clone size are those of that table, but D and trimming were determined from the DNA. The data show approximately 50,000 clones, about 78% seen once. Individuals drawn from about 26 US areas were roughly 18 to 89 years old. This TCR derives from a woman in her 50s with acute COVID-19. The sequencing sample was made of PBMCs or T cells enriched from blood (not recorded which).

The CDR3: CASSLSTGNEQFF. CDR3 in DNA: TGTGCCAGCAGCTTATCCACAGGGAATGAGCAGTTCTTC. V is TRBV7-9 and J is TRBJ2-1; TRBD1 is a possible D gene (6 bases). V was cut by 2 bases and J by 7 bases, with 9 bases left in between. Germline V gene sequence: CDR1 SEHNR, CDR2 FQNEAQ (reference sequence). The CDR3 is 13 amino acids.